This T cell receptor (beta chain) was captured in a study of PD-1 blockade in classical Hodgkin lymphoma (TCRdb year 2020). About the full investigation: Nivolumab dosing was 3 mg/kg intravenously every 2 weeks, continuing until either disease progression or unacceptable toxicity. To define a peripheral blood immune signature of response to PD-1 blockade in classical Hodgkin lymphoma, the study combined TCR beta sequencing with CyTOF. Study-level results and caveats: The study covered only a single clinical trial cohort, and the causes of the repertoire differences, possibly disease activity or prior therapy, were still not defined. Newly diagnosed patients were reported to have lower baseline TCR diversity than healthy donors, and relapsed/refractory patients were reported to have lower baseline TCR diversity still. Patients starting nivolumab less than 1 year after ASCT had lower diversity and were excluded from later analyses to avoid confounding by immune reconstitution. Among trial patients, those achieving complete response had baseline diversity similar to that of newly diagnosed patients, while diversity was significantly lower in partial responders and progressors. By C4D1, a significant rise was seen in CD4+ TCR diversity but not in CD8+ TCR diversity (p=0.0027 vs p=0.16), and the rise was most apparent among complete responders (p=0.02).

Spanning cysteine to phenylalanine, the CDR3 consists of 14 amino acids. Of the read, only the CDR3 DNA is kept; its 42 bases are in frame from base 1. Looking up the germline V gene yields CDR1 MDHEN and CDR2 SYDVKM. The germline V end is reduced by 6 bases and the J end by 1 base; junction bases left unmatched: 5. The intended sense of this specimen's time point label: cycle 4 day 1 (C4D1), after 6 weeks of nivolumab. All trial patients had relapsed after autologous stem cell transplantation, with cohorts A, B and C differing in prior brentuximab vedotin exposure. The trial cohort comprised fewer than 65 patients with relapsed/refractory classical Hodgkin lymphoma whose best overall responses were complete response, partial response or progressive disease. Single-agent nivolumab was administered to trial patients in the multi-cohort phase II CheckMate 205 trial. An independent review committee assessed best overall response by applying the 2007 International Working Group response criteria. Trial PBMCs were collected just before the start of nivolumab (C1D1) and during therapy at cycle 2 day 1 and cycle 4 day 1. Peripheral blood was collected in 8 mL Vacutainer Cell Preparation Tubes, from which PBMCs were isolated by centrifugation and then cryopreserved.

The Qiagen DNeasy kit was used to extract genomic DNA both from unsorted PBMCs and from the negatively selected CD4+ and CD8+ fractions. Using primers that anneal to V and J segments, immunoSEQ multiplex PCR amplified the TCR beta CDR3 regions. A synthetic immune receptor repertoire was used to minimize amplification bias, and any remaining bias was removed computationally after sequencing. As for the authors' bioinformatics: Custom Python scripts were used to quantify repertoire diversity as the Shannon entropy index. The unsorted, CD4+ and CD8+ repertoires were each analyzed separately, with the exception of combined analyses, where CD4+ and CD8+ sequences were merged in silico. Clonal expansion was defined as at least a 2-fold frequency increase after treatment relative to C1D1, with a pseudocount of 0.5 for undetected baseline clones. Singleton clones were defined as clones with 0 or 1 copy at C1D1, and non-singleton clones were defined as clones with 2 or more copies. Clones expanded in unsorted samples were annotated as CD4+, CD8+ or unknown by matching protein sequences in sorted samples from the same patient. Wilcoxon tests were applied to paired samples to test diversity changes from C1D1 to C4D1. TCRdb took over this immuneACCESS table, retaining in-frame rearrangements with V and J assigned. Such tables are incomplete; in checked studies, under half of the missing clones stem from an unresolved V gene, and the remainder is unexplained. The V and J calls and clone size are taken from that table; D and trimming were inferred from the DNA. This sample is represented by over 50,000 clones; nearly 90% of them were singletons. The ten largest clones add up to less than 9% of the sample.

Note on this clone: Its antigen remains unidentified. Per-base qualities were not stored, and no clone one base away is much larger.

This specimen was peripheral blood mononuclear cells (PBMCs), taken before the fourth cycle of nivolumab. The TCR was taken from a human donor with classical Hodgkin lymphoma. This sequence uses TRBV28 and TRBJ1-1; TRBD1 matches 7 bases in the middle. Read as DNA, the sequence is TGTGCCAGCAGGAGGGACAGACCGAACACTGAAGCTTTCTTT. It translates to CASRRDRPNTEAFF.